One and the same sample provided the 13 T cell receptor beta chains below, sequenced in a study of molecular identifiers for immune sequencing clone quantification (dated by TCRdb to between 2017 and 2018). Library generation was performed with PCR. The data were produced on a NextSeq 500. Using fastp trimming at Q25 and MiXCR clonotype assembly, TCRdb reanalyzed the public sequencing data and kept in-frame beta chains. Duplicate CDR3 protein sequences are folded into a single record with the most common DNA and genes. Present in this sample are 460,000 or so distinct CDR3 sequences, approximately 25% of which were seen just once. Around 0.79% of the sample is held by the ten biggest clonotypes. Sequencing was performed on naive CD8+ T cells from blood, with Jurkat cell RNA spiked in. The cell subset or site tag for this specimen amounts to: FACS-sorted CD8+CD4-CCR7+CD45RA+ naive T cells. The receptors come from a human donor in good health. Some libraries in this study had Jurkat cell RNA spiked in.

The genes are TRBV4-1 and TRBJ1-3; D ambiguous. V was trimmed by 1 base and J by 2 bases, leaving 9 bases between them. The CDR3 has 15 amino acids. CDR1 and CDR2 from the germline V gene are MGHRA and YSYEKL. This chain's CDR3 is CASSQGPGPGNTIYF. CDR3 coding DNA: TGCGCCAGCAGCCAAGGCCCCGGCCCTGGAAACACCATATATTTT.

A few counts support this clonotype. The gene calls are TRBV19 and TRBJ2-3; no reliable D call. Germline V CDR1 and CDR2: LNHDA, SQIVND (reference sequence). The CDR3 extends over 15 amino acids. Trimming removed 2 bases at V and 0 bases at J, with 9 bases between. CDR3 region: CASSIKTPSTDTQYF. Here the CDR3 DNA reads TGTGCCAGTAGTATAAAAACACCTAGCACAGATACGCAGTATTTT.

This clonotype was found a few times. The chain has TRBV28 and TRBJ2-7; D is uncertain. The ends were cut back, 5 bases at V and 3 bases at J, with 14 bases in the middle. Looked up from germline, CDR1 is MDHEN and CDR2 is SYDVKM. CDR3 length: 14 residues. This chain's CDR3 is CASSPTRNRYEQYF. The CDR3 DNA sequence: TGTGCCAGCAGTCCCACCCGCAACCGCTACGAGCAGTACTTC.

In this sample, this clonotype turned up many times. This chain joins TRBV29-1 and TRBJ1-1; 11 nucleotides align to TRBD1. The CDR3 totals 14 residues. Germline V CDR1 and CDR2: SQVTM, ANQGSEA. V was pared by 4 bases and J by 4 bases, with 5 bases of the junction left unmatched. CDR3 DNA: TGCAGCGTTGCCTCCGGGACAGGGGGCACTGAAGCTTTCTTT. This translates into CSVASGTGGTEAFF. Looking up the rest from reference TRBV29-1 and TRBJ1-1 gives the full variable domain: SAVISQKPSRDICQRGTSLTIQCQVDSQVTMMFWYRQQPGQSLTLIATANQGSEATYESGFVIDKFPISRPNLTFSTLTVSNMSPEDSSIYLCSVASGTGGTEAFFGQGTRLTVV.

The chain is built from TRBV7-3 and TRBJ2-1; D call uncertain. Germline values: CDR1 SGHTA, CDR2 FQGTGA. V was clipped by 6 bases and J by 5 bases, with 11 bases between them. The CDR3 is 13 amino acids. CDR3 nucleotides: TGTGCCAGCAGTCAATTCCCCCACAATGAGCAGTTCTTC. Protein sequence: CASSQFPHNEQFF.

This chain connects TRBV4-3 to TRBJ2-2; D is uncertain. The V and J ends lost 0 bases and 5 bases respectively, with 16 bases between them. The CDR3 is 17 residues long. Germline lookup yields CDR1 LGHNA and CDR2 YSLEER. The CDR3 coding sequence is TGCGCCAGCAGCCAAGATTTCGGCAGTGCCTTGACCGGGGAGCTGTTTTTT. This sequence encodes CASSQDFGSALTGELFF.

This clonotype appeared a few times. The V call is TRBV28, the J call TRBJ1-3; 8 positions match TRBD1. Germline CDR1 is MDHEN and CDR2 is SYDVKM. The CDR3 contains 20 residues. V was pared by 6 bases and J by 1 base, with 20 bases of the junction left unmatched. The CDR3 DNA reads TGTGCCAGCAGCCAACCGGACAGGGTTCTTGTTGCACGTTCTGGAAACACCATATATTTT. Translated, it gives CASSQPDRVLVARSGNTIYF.

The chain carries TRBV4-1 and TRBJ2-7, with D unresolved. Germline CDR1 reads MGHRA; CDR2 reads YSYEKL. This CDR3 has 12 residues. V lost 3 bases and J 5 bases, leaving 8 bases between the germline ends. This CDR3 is CASSHTTDEQYF. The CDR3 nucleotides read TGCGCCAGCAGCCATACGACGGACGAGCAGTACTTC.

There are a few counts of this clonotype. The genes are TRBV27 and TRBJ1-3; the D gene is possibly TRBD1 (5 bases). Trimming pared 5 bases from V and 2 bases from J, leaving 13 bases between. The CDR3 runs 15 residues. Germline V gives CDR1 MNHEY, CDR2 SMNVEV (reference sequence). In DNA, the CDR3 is TGTGCCAGCAGTCCCCGGCGGGGGGCTGGAAACACCATATATTTT. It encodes CASSPRRGAGNTIYF.

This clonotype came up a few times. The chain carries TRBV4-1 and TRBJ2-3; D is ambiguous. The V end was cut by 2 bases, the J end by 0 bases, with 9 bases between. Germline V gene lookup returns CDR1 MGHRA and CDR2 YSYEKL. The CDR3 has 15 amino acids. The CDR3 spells CASSQIARSTDTQYF. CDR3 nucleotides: TGCGCCAGCAGCCAAATCGCCAGGAGCACAGATACGCAGTATTTT.

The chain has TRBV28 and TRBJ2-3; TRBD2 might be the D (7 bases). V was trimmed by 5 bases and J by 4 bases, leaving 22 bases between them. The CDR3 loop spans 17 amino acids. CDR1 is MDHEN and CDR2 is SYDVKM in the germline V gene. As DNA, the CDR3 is TGTGCCAGCAGTCAGCTCCCCGGGGGCGGGAGTGCAGATACGCAGTATTTT. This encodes CASSQLPGGGSADTQYF.

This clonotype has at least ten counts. The CDR3 reads CASSLASSTDTQYF. CDR3 sequence (DNA): TGTGCCAGCAGCTTGGCCAGCTCCACAGATACGCAGTATTTT. The chain employs TRBV12-3 or TRBV12-4 and TRBJ2-3; D gene ambiguous. The V and J ends lost 6 bases and 2 bases respectively, with 12 bases between them. The CDR3 consists of 14 residues.

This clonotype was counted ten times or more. The CDR3 region has the DNA TGTGCCAGCAGTCCGATCCTGGGGGTCCCAGACGCTGAAGCTTTCTTT. Translation: CASSPILGVPDAEAFF. This rearrangement joins TRBV6-5 to TRBJ1-1, with D tentatively TRBD1 (5 bases). The CDR3 is 16 residues long. V was pared by 5 bases and J by 6 bases, with 22 bases between. Germline V CDR1 and CDR2: MNHEY, SVGAGI.